A single sample gave rise to the 10 T cell receptor beta chains below, sequenced in a study of response to subunit inactivated influenza vaccine. TCRdb independently ran MiXCR on the RT-PCR reads; one entry per CDR3 protein. The sample holds about 540,000 distinct CDR3 sequences, roughly a quarter seen once. The data also belong to a second study, concerning T cells expressing NK-cell markers. According to that study: Production of TCR beta cDNA relied on 5'RACE template switching with UMIs.

The sequences come from CD4+ T cells sorted from PBMCs, collected about 13 days after vaccination. Receptors were obtained from a man aged 50 or older who received an inactivated influenza vaccine.

This clonotype was found once. This chain joins TRBV9 and TRBJ1-2; no clear D. Trimming left V 3 bases short and J 8 bases short, with 17 bases between. There are 14 residues in the CDR3. In germline, CDR1 is SGDLS, CDR2 YYNGEE. The CDR3 DNA is TGTGCCAGCAGCGCGGGAGGTCGGGAGGGAGGCTACACCTTC. It is translated as CASSAGGREGGYTF. The full variable domain, with the rest looked up from reference TRBV9 and TRBJ1-2, is DSGVTQTPKHLITATGQRVTLRCSPRSGDLSVYWYQQSLDQGLQFLIQYYNGEERAKGNILERFSAQQFPDLHSELNLSSLELGDSALYFCASSAGGREGGYTFGSGTRLTVV.

The table lists this clonotype with a few counts. CDR3 loop: CASSGLGTDGTGELFF. CDR3 DNA: TGTGCCAGCAGCGGACTGGGGACGGATGGCACCGGGGAGCTGTTTTTT. The chain uses TRBV12-3 or TRBV12-4 and TRBJ2-2; the D gene could be TRBD1 or TRBD2 (5 bases each). This CDR3 spans 16 amino acids. Trimming removed 6 bases from V and 4 bases from J, with 18 bases in between.

This clonotype has a handful of counts. The chain carries TRBV6-5 and TRBJ1-5; D is ambiguous. Trimming stripped 4 bases from V and 0 bases from J, with 10 bases between. CDR1 and CDR2 (germline): MNHEY, SVGAGI. This CDR3 comprises 15 residues. The CDR3 here is CASSFGLTSNQPQHF. The CDR3 bases are TGTGCCAGCAGTTTCGGACTCACTAGCAATCAGCCCCAGCATTTT.

The chain joins TRBV5-6 to TRBJ2-5; 8 bases agree with TRBD2. Trimming took 2 bases from V and 5 from J; bases not matched to a gene: 11. Germline-derived CDR1 and CDR2 are SGHDT and YYEEEE. The CDR3 is 16 residues long. The CDR3, as DNA: TGTGCCAGCAGCTTAAATAGCGGGGCTTGGAGGGAGACCCAGTACTTC. Its translation is CASSLNSGAWRETQYF.

CDR3: CASSQVSGGPSYNEQFF. The CDR3 DNA reads as TGTGCCAGCAGCCAAGTGAGCGGGGGCCCCTCCTACAATGAGCAGTTCTTC. The rearrangement joins TRBV3-1 to TRBJ2-1, with 8 positions matching TRBD2. The V segment lost 1 base and the J segment 0 bases; nucleotides outside the gene matches: 5. The germline gives CDR1 LGHDT, CDR2 YNNKEL (reference sequence). This CDR3 has 17 amino acids.

This clonotype occurred many times. The chain carries TRBV12-3 or TRBV12-4 and TRBJ2-5, with 7 bases that match TRBD1. The trim removed 4 bases at V and 4 bases at J, leaving 3 bases unmatched. This CDR3 region has 13 residues. The DNA of the CDR3 is TGTGCCAGCAGTTGGGACAGAGGAGAGACCCAGTACTTC. This sequence encodes CASSWDRGETQYF.

The chain carries TRBV2 and TRBJ2-3; TRBD2 matches at 8 bases. CDR1 SNHLY and CDR2 FYNNEI come from the germline V gene. CDR3 length equals 14 residues. Trimming at V came to 10 bases and at J to 1 base, leaving 7 bases not matched to a gene. This CDR3 reads CANQAGARTDTQYF. The CDR3 region has the DNA TGTGCCAACCAAGCGGGGGCTCGCACAGATACGCAGTATTTT.

The rearrangement joins TRBV7-2 to TRBJ2-7; the match to TRBD2 covers 11 bases. V shed 4 bases, J shed 6 bases, and the junction held 8 bases outside the gene matches. Germline loops: CDR1 SGHTA, CDR2 FQGNSA. CDR3 length equals 15 residues. CDR3 region: CASSSFSGRAFEQYF. DNA for the CDR3: TGTGCCAGCAGCTCATTTAGCGGGAGGGCCTTCGAGCAGTACTTC.

The V gene is TRBV20-1, the J gene TRBJ1-1; D is unresolved. The CDR3 runs to 12 residues. CDR1 and CDR2 from the germline V gene are DFQATT and SNEGSKA (reference sequence). V shed 3 bases and J shed 2 bases, with 7 bases lying between them. CDR3 nucleotides: TGCAGTGCTAGTCCCGTTAACACTGAAGCTTTCTTT. This gives the protein CSASPVNTEAFF.

The rearrangement links TRBV9 to TRBJ2-5, with D tentatively TRBD2 (5 bases). Trimming shortened V by 0 bases and J by 0 bases, and 12 bases separated the two germline ends. In germline, CDR1 is SGDLS, CDR2 YYNGEE. The length of the CDR3 is 16 residues. This CDR3 reads CASSVATRGNQETQYF. The DNA for the CDR3 is TGTGCCAGCAGCGTAGCTACACGAGGGAACCAAGAGACCCAGTACTTC.